The table lists the clone carrying this T cell receptor (beta chain) with many counts. The sample originates from a study of T cell repertoires in cytomegalovirus infection. About the study: Based on public TCR beta signatures, there were indications of CMV infection and of a matching HLA type.

From the reads, TCRdb called clonotypes with MiXCR, one entry per CDR3 protein. The data contain nearly 450,000 distinct CDR3 sequences, roughly 30% of them singletons. Germline CDR1 reads SGHTA; CDR2 reads FQGNSA. The V segment lost 5 bases and the J segment 3 bases; nucleotides outside the gene matches: 9. The CDR3 loop spans 16 amino acids. What was sequenced was PBMCs. This rearrangement joins TRBV7-2 to TRBJ1-5; 8 positions agree with TRBD1. This sequence originates from a human donor in good health (CMV status not recorded). Some clones in this sample may be carry-over from other donors' samples. CDR3 region: CASSPTAGGVNQPQHF. The CDR3 region has the DNA TGTGCCAGCAGCCCGACGGCAGGGGGCGTCAATCAGCCCCAGCATTTT.